These 27 T cell receptor beta chains share one sample of origin, sequenced in a study of esophageal squamous cell carcinoma under preoperative chemotherapy. TCRdb fed the PCR reads into MiXCR, producing one record per CDR3 protein. This table holds roughly 9,600 distinct CDR3 sequences, about 48% found once. Regarding time point: after preoperative PTX-NDP chemotherapy. This specimen was acquired from a patient given preoperative chemotherapy. These receptors were taken from a human donor with esophageal squamous cell carcinoma. The donor label of this sample is uncertain.

Note on this clonotype: Relative to the germline gene, one junction end is altered; a read error may explain this. J is TRBJ2-2 and V is TRBV6-1, with a possible D match to TRBD1 (6 bases). This CDR3 contains 15 residues. The germline gives CDR1 MNHNS, CDR2 SASEGT. CDR3 region: CASSPQDSSTGEQFF. The CDR3 DNA sequence: TGTGCCAGCAGTCCTCAGGACAGTTCCACCGGTGAGCAGTTCTTT.

Worth noting for this clonotype: At one of its ends the junction is not consistent with the germline gene, which may arise from a read error. The chain employs TRBV7-6 and TRBJ2-1, with D possibly TRBD2 on 5 matching bases. CDR3 length: 15 residues. Germline lookup yields CDR1 SGHVS and CDR2 FNYEAQ. The CDR3 is CASSLGLAKIGELFF. Written as DNA, the CDR3 is TGTGCCAGCAGCTTGGGATTAGCGAAGATCGGGGAGCTGTTCTTT.

Many counts were recorded for this clonotype. As DNA, the CDR3 is TGTGCCAGCAGCTTAGACCGACTAGCGAATGAGCAGTTCTTC. This translates into CASSLDRLANEQFF. The chain is built from TRBV7-8 and TRBJ2-1; 8 bases agree with TRBD2. The CDR3 sequence is 14 residues long. Trimming removed 1 base from V and 7 bases from J; junction bases left unmatched: 3. Germline V gives CDR1 SGHVS, CDR2 FQNEAQ. Supplemented by reference TRBV7-8 and TRBJ2-1, the full variable domain reads GAGVSQSPRYKVAKRGQDVALRCDPISGHVSLFWYQQALGQGPEFLTYFQNEAQLDKSGLPSDRFFAERPEGSVSTLKIQRTQQEDSAVYLCASSLDRLANEQFFGPGTRLTVL.

The rearrangement links TRBV6-1 to TRBJ2-1, with 9 bases fitting TRBD2. Near its end, the DNA agrees better with TRBJ2-7, so the J call may be wrong. The germline V gene encodes CDR1 MNHNS and CDR2 SASEGT. CDR3 length equals 16 residues. Here the CDR3 DNA reads TGTGCCAGCAGTGAAGCCGGGACTAGCTATTACAATGAGCAGTACTTC. This sequence encodes CASSEAGTSYYNEQYF.

This clonotype was counted at least ten times. The chain couples TRBV5-4 to TRBJ2-5; 9 nucleotides agree with TRBD2. The assigned J gene may be wrong: the sequence end matches TRBJ2-7 better. CDR1 and CDR2 from the germline V gene are SGHNT and YYREEE (reference sequence). This CDR3 contains 14 residues. The CDR3 DNA is TGTGCCAGCAGCTTGGTGATAGCGGGAGCCGAGCAGTACTTC. Amino acid sequence: CASSLVIAGAEQYF.

This chain connects TRBV7-2 to TRBJ2-3; D unresolved. Judging by the DNA end, TRBJ2-1 fits better; the J call may be wrong. CDR1 and CDR2 (germline): SGHTA, FQGNSA. The CDR3 consists of 12 residues. The CDR3 here is CASRGLGNEQFF. CDR3 in DNA: TGTGCCAGCAGGGGCCTTGGCAATGAGCAGTTCTTC.

This clonotype was detected many times. The chain combines TRBV27 with TRBJ2-1, with D possibly matching TRBD2 (7 bases). V lost 1 base, J lost 10 bases, and 17 bases lay in between. CDR1 is MNHEY and CDR2 is SMNVEV in the germline V gene (reference sequence). CDR3 length equals 15 residues. Here the CDR3 reads CASSLLGGGRYEQFF. CDR3 nucleotide sequence: TGTGCCAGCAGTTTATTGGGGGGGGGCCGCTACGAGCAGTTCTTC.

This clonotype was observed many times. The CDR3 coding sequence is TGCGCCAGCACCCTCGGAGTAGGCGGTGAAAAACTGTTTTTT. Translating it yields CASTLGVGGEKLFF. The rearrangement links TRBV5-1 to TRBJ1-4; no firm D call. This CDR3 has 14 amino acids. The V gene lost 6 bases and the J gene lost 7 bases, with 16 bases spanning the gap. Germline values: CDR1 SGHRS, CDR2 YFSETQ.

This clonotype is deemed large (0.1 to 1%). The chain joins TRBV11-1 to TRBJ2-5, with 10 bases lining up with TRBD2. The J segment lost 3 bases and the V segment lost 1 base, leaving 2 bases of the junction unmatched. CDR1 and CDR2 (germline): SGHAT, FQDESV (reference sequence). There are 15 residues in the CDR3. CDR3 amino acids: CASSLGLAGEETQYF. The DNA for the CDR3 is TGTGCCAGCAGCTTAGGGCTAGCGGGAGAAGAGACCCAGTACTTC.

This sequence joins TRBV7-2 and TRBJ2-1; 7 positions agree with TRBD1. Trimming took 5 bases from V and 13 from J; bases not matched to a gene: 23. This CDR3 comprises 17 residues. Germline-derived CDR1 and CDR2 are SGHTA and FQGNSA. CDR3 loop: CASSIDPAGTVHGTQFF. The CDR3, as DNA: TGTGCCAGCAGCATAGACCCAGCCGGGACAGTTCATGGGACCCAGTTCTTC.

The V call is TRBV19, the J call TRBJ2-1; 8 bases match TRBD1. V lost 0 bases and J lost 4; bases outside the gene matches: 8. The CDR3 is 17 amino acids. Germline assignment: CDR1 LNHDA and CDR2 SQIVND (reference sequence). This CDR3 reads CASSIDPRDRPYNEQFF. The CDR3 DNA sequence: TGTGCCAGTAGTATAGACCCCCGGGACAGGCCTTACAATGAGCAGTTCTTC.

The rearrangement links TRBV12-3 or TRBV12-4 to TRBJ2-1; D gene uncertain. The CDR3 is made up of 13 amino acids. With 6 bases removed from V and 3 bases from J, the gap between germline ends came to 9 bases. The CDR3 DNA reads TGTGCCAGCAGGCCCGGGCGCTACAATGAGCAGTTCTTC. Residues: CASRPGRYNEQFF.

This clonotype was observed a handful of times. This chain joins TRBV18 and TRBJ2-7, with D possibly being TRBD1 (5 bases). The CDR3 is made up of 17 amino acids. V lost 2 bases and J lost 0, with 17 bases in between. The V gene's germline CDR1 is KGHSH and CDR2 LQKENI. CDR3 sequence (DNA): TGTGCCAGCTCACCAAGGCTAGGGGCAGACAACTCCTACGAGCAGTACTTC. Amino acid sequence: CASSPRLGADNSYEQYF. The full variable domain, with the rest looked up from reference TRBV18 and TRBJ2-7, is NAGVMQNPRHLVRRRGQEARLRCSPMKGHSHVYWYRQLPEEGLKFMVYLQKENIIDESGMPKERFSAEFPKEGPSILRIQQVVRGDSAAYFCASSPRLGADNSYEQYFGPGTRLTVT.

The genes are TRBV7-6 and TRBJ2-3; 15 positions agree with TRBD2. V lost 5 bases and J lost 3; bases outside the gene matches: 9. The CDR3 has 18 residues. Per germline, CDR1 SGHVS and CDR2 FNYEAQ. The CDR3 DNA reads as TGTGCCAGCAGCCAAGGACTAGCGGGAGGGCAGCGGACAGATACGCAGTATTTT. It yields the protein CASSQGLAGGQRTDTQYF. Full variable domain (outside the CDR3, taken from reference TRBV7-6 and TRBJ2-3): GAGVSQSPRYKVTKRGQDVALRCDPISGHVSLYWYRQALGQGPEFLTYFNYEAQQDKSGLPNDRFSAERPEGSISTLTIQRTEQRDSAMYRCASSQGLAGGQRTDTQYFGPGTRLTVL.

In its sample, this clonotype was seen many times. The chain couples TRBV6-1 to TRBJ2-1; the match to TRBD1 covers 7 bases. The trim removed 6 bases at V and 3 bases at J, leaving 8 bases unmatched. This CDR3 comprises 15 residues. Germline loops: CDR1 MNHNS, CDR2 SASEGT. CDR3 sequence reads: CASSSRRDSYNEQFF. As DNA, the CDR3 is TGTGCCAGCAGCTCCCGTAGGGACAGCTACAATGAGCAGTTCTTC.

This clonotype appeared a single time. The V call is TRBV6-4, the J call TRBJ2-3; D gene ambiguous. Trimming stripped 5 bases from V and 2 bases from J, with 11 bases between. Germline V gives CDR1 MRHNA, CDR2 SNTAGT. The CDR3 spans 14 residues. In DNA form, the CDR3 reads TGTGCCAGCAGTATGGTGGGTTTCACAGATACGCAGTATTTT. Protein sequence: CASSMVGFTDTQYF.

At least ten counts were recorded for this clonotype. The CDR3 region is CASSQDLARKGTDTQYF. CDR3 DNA sequence: TGCGCCAGCAGCCAAGATTTAGCCCGAAAGGGCACAGATACGCAGTATTTT. The rearrangement uses TRBV4-1 and TRBJ2-3; no firm D call. The V end was cut by 0 bases, the J end by 1 base, with 14 bases between. Germline V CDR1 and CDR2: MGHRA, YSYEKL. The CDR3 is 17 amino acids.

V is TRBV11-2 and J is TRBJ2-7; D uncertain. The CDR3 covers 16 residues. Trimming took 3 bases from V and 3 from J, leaving 18 bases between them. CDR1 and CDR2 (germline): SGHAT, FQNNGV. DNA for the CDR3: TGTGCCAGCAGCTTTTCATTCGGATTTTCCGACTACGAGCAGTACTTC. Encoded protein: CASSFSFGFSDYEQYF.

This clonotype was observed at least ten times. The chain is built from TRBV4-1 and TRBJ2-1, with 8 bases aligning to TRBD2. The V gene end was trimmed by 4 bases and the J gene end by 13 bases; junction bases not matched to a gene: 15. The germline V gene has CDR1 MGHRA and CDR2 YSYEKL. The CDR3 runs 15 residues. The CDR3 nucleotides read TGCGCCAGCAGCCGAAGCGGGAGCACTGGAGAGACCCAGTTCTTC. Translated: CASSRSGSTGETQFF.

This clonotype was picked up many times. In DNA, the CDR3 is TGTGCCAGCAGCGCCGGATACGGCGGTCTCGAGCAGTACTTC. Its translation is CASSAGYGGLEQYF. V usage is TRBV9 and J usage is TRBJ2-7; D gene unclear. Trimming cost V 3 bases and J 6 bases, with 16 bases left between them. Looked up from germline, CDR1 is SGDLS and CDR2 is YYNGEE. This CDR3 is built from 14 residues. Using reference TRBV9 and TRBJ2-7 for the parts outside the CDR3, the full variable domain is DSGVTQTPKHLITATGQRVTLRCSPRSGDLSVYWYQQSLDQGLQFLIQYYNGEERAKGNILERFSAQQFPDLHSELNLSSLELGDSALYFCASSAGYGGLEQYFGPGTRLTVT.

The chain recombines TRBV6-1 with TRBJ2-2; D is uncertain. Trimming shortened V by 8 bases and J by 0 bases, and 10 bases separated the two germline ends. CDR1 is MNHNS, CDR2 SASEGT, per germline. This CDR3 spans 14 amino acids. CDR3: CASGPLANTGELFF. The CDR3 DNA is TGTGCCAGCGGGCCTTTAGCGAACACCGGGGAGCTGTTTTTT.

In DNA form, the CDR3 reads TGTGCCAGCAGTGAAGCCGACTATTATAATTCACCCCTCCACTTT. Translation gives CASSEADYYNSPLHF. The chain recombines TRBV6-1 with TRBJ1-6; D uncertain. V lost 0 bases and J 4 bases, leaving 7 bases between the germline ends. The CDR3 consists of 15 residues. Germline CDR1 is MNHNS and CDR2 is SASEGT.

This clonotype was detected a few times. DNA for the CDR3: TGTGCCAGCAGTGAACCGGAACAGGGGGCTCAGCCCCAGCATTTT. Amino acid sequence: CASSEPEQGAQPQHF. The chain uses TRBV6-1 and TRBJ1-5, with 9 bases matching TRBD1. CDR3 length: 15 amino acids. Germline CDR1 and CDR2: MNHNS and SASEGT. V was pared by 2 bases and J by 6 bases, with 5 bases of the junction left unmatched.

V is TRBV6-1 and J is TRBJ2-1; D unclear. The CDR3 contains 11 residues. V lost 5 bases and J 12 bases, leaving 11 bases between the germline ends. From germline, CDR1 is MNHNS and CDR2 SASEGT. CDR3 bases: TGTGCCAGCAGTCCTCGGAAGGGGCAGTTCTTC. Amino acids: CASSPRKGQFF.

This clonotype appeared a few times. The V call is TRBV7-2, the J call TRBJ2-7, with TRBD2 identical over 11 bases. This CDR3 contains 15 residues. Germline CDR1 is SGHTA and CDR2 is FQGNSA. The trim removed 5 bases at V and 6 bases at J, leaving 9 bases unmatched. CDR3 bases: TGTGCCAGCAGCGGCGATAGCGGGAGGGCCCCCGAGCAGTACTTC. It codes for CASSGDSGRAPEQYF.

This clonotype has at least ten counts. The gene calls are TRBV5-1 and TRBJ2-7, with D possibly being TRBD1 (5 bases). V lost 2 bases to trimming and J lost 5 bases, with 8 bases between them. Germline lookup yields CDR1 SGHRS and CDR2 YFSETQ. The CDR3 covers 12 residues. This chain's CDR3 is CASSLNRNEQYF. CDR3 coding DNA: TGCGCCAGCAGCTTAAACAGGAACGAGCAGTACTTC. Variable domain in full (rest from reference TRBV5-1 and TRBJ2-7): KAGVTQTPRYLIKTRGQQVTLSCSPISGHRSVSWYQQTPGQGLQFLFEYFSETQRNKGNFPGRFSGRQFSNSRSEMNVSTLELGDSALYLCASSLNRNEQYFGPGTRLTVT.

This clonotype is labeled as medium-sized. CDR3 region: CASSKTFPGNTIYF. CDR3 bases: TGTGCCAGCAGTAAGACGTTCCCTGGAAACACCATATATTTT. This chain links TRBV6-1 with TRBJ1-3; D is ambiguous. This CDR3 is built from 14 residues. Per germline, CDR1 MNHNS and CDR2 SASEGT. The V and J ends lost 5 bases and 2 bases respectively, with 10 bases between them.